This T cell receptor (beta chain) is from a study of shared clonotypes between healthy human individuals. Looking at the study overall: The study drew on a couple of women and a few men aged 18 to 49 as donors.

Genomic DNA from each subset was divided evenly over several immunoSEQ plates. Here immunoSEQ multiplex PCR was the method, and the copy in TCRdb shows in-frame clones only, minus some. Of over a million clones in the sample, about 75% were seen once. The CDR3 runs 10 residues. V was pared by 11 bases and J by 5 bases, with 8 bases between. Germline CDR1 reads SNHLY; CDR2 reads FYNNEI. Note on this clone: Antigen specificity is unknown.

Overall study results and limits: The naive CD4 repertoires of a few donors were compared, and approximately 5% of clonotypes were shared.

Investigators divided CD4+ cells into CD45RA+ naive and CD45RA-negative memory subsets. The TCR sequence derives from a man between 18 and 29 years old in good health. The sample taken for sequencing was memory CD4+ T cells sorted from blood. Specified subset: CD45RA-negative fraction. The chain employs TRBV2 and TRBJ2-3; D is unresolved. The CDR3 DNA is TGTGCCGTAGGCCTAGATACGCAGTATTTT. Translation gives CAVGLDTQYF. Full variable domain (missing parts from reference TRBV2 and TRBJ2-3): EPEVTQTPSHQVTQMGQEVILRCVPISNHLYFYWYRQILGQKVEFLVSFYNNEISEKSEIFDDQFSVERPDGSNFTLKIRSTKLEDSAMYFCAVGLDTQYFGPGTRLTVL.